Listed here is a single T cell receptor beta chain. This entry belongs to a study of blood T cell repertoires in COVID-19. Study summary: The analysed material was cDNA or gDNA that came from T cells, B-cell-depleted T cells, or PBMCs.

Study processing details: Scientists estimated how many nucleated cells there were by amplifying reference gene primers. Sequencing was performed with immunoSEQ multiplex PCR; in TCRdb, only in-frame clones are kept and a portion is missing. V and J calls and clone size are given by that table; D and trimming were obtained from the DNA. The sample contains roughly 77,000 clones, approximately 80% of which appear only once. Trimming pared 0 bases from V and 1 base from J, leaving 6 bases between. This CDR3 region has 14 residues. Patients from Seattle were sampled longitudinally, starting during active infection.

The J gene is TRBJ1-1, the V gene TRBV23-1; no definite D call. TRBV23-1 is an ORF, with its function uncertain. This sequence originates from a man aged 55-75 years with COVID-19, enrolled during active disease. The sample comprised peripheral blood. The DNA of the CDR3 is TGCGCCAGCAGTCAATCGGCAGGGAACACTGAAGCTTTCTTT. Its translation: CASSQSAGNTEAFF.